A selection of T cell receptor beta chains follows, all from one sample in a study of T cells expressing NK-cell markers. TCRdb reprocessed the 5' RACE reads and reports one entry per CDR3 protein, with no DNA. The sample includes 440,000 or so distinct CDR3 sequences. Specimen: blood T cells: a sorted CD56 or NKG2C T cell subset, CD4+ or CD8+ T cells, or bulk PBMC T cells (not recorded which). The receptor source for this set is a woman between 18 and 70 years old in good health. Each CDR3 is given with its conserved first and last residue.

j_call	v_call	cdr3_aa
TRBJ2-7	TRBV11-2	CASSFDSPYEQYF
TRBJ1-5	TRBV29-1	CSVLTGDSNQPQHF
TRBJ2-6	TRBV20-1	CSAELASGANVLTF
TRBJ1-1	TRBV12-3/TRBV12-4	CASSLGGSRTEAFF
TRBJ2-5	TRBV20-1	CSVPSLAEVLKETQYF
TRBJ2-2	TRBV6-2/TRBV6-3	CASGHDPTGELFF
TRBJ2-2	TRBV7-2	CASSQLAAGLGELFF
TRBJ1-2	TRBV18	CASSPPIGSGGYTF
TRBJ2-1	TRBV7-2	CASTLGGEQFF
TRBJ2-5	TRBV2	CASSGAERGTQYF
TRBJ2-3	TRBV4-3	CASSQVLAGDADTQYF
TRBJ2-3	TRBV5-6	CASTSGRLTQYF
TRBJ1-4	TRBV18	CASSPDGAATNEKLFF
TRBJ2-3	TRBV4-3	CASSHAAAPPADTQYF
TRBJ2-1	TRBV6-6	CASSYVVFNEQFF
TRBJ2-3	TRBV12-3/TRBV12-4	CASRGTSGGADTQYF
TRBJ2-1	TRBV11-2	CASSLAGEQFF
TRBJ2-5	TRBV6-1	CASSPVRTPQETQYF
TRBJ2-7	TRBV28	CARKNSGTDYEQYF
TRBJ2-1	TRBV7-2	CASSLRAGGPKNEQFF
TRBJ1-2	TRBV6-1	CASRTTTGERNYGYTF